This TCR beta chain stems from a study of T cells expressing NK-cell markers. Study-wide background: It was from sorted CD3+CD56+NKG2C+, CD3+CD56+NKG2C- and CD3+CD56-NKG2C+ T cells that TCR beta repertoires came.

As for this clonotype: Its antigen is still unknown.

UMIs accompanied the 5'RACE template switching by which TCR beta cDNA was made. Following a re-call of the 5' RACE reads, TCRdb has one entry per CDR3 protein and lacks DNA. This specimen shows some 280,000 distinct CDR3 sequences; the ten leading clones hold 0.39%. Whole-study results and caveats: It is unclear if expanded NKG2C-expressing clones target HCMV antigens. For a handful of donors, the dominant NKG2C+ clonotypes made up about 1.0-7.0% of their CD8+ T cells.

CDR3 length: 15 residues. Germline CDR1 SGHTA, CDR2 FQGNSA. This sequence joins TRBV7-2 and TRBJ2-1; without DNA, the TCRdb call of TRBD1 cannot be checked. Sequencing was carried out using blood T cells: a sorted CD56 or NKG2C T cell subset, CD4+ or CD8+ T cells, or bulk PBMC T cells (not recorded which). The TCR comes from a man aged 18 to 29 in good health. CDR3 protein: CASSASRGQSIEQFF.